This T cell receptor (beta chain) was identified in a study of cytomegalovirus exposure and HLA in healthy donors. This clone was seen just once. The germline CDR1 and CDR2 sequences are MDHEN and SYDVKM. The junction had 2 bases not matched to a gene; V was cut back by 6 bases and J by 1 base. The length of the CDR3 is 13 residues. The PCR contained 60 Vbeta and 13 Jbeta primers. Repertoires were generated with immunoSEQ multiplex PCR, while TCRdb's copy carries only in-frame clones and drops some. Of 150,000 to 200,000 clones in the sample, 70% to 90% were seen once. The source is a woman in her twenties or thirties in good health and CMV-seronegative. The V call is TRBV28, the J call TRBJ2-5; 7 bases map to TRBD1. The sample comprised PBMCs. The CDR3 loop reads CASRDRFQETQYF. CDR3 nucleotide sequence: TGTGCCAGCAGGGACAGGTTCCAAGAGACCCAGTACTTC.